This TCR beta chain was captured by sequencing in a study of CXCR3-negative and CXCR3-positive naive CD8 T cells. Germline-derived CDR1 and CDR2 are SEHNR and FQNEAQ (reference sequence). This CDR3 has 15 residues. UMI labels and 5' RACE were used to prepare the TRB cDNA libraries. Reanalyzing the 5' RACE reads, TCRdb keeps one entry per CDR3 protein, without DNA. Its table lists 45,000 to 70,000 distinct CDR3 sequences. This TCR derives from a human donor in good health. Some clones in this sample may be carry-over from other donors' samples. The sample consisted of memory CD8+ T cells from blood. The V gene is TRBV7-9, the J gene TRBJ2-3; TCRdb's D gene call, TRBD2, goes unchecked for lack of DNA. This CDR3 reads CASSSPSGGPDTQYF.